This T cell receptor (beta chain) was retrieved from a study of T cell repertoires in cytomegalovirus infection. Looking at the study overall: Public signatures in TCR beta pointed to CMV infection and matching HLA type. The study, taken as a whole, reports: HLA-C-restricted CMV-specific TCR beta clonotypes prevailed in the ex vivo response.

As concerns this clonotype: Its specificity is not known.

The V gene's germline CDR1 is SGHRS and CDR2 YFSETQ. Trimming shortened V by 0 bases and J by 7 bases, and 19 bases separated the two germline ends. The length of the CDR3 is 16 residues. TCRdb reanalysed the reads using MiXCR and keeps one entry per CDR3 protein. The sample comprises some 240,000 distinct CDR3 sequences, around 15% of which are singletons, and roughly 50% rests with the top ten. The chain has TRBV5-1 and TRBJ1-2, with a possible D match to TRBD1 (5 bases). The receptor was derived from a human donor in good health (CMV status not recorded). Some clones in this sample may be carry-over from other donors' samples. The sample taken for sequencing was CD8+ T cells from PBMCs. This chain's CDR3 is CASSLAFPEDRPGYTF. The CDR3 region has the DNA TGCGCCAGCAGCTTGGCCTTCCCCGAAGACAGACCTGGCTACACCTTC.